Detailed here is one T cell receptor beta chain. The data were taken from a study of blood T cell repertoires in COVID-19. Study-level information: From T cells, B-cell-depleted T cells, or PBMCs came the material, which was cDNA or gDNA.

Participants' reported clinical history set cohort assignment. Among Cohort 3 donors, those recovered had two negative PCRs, clearance, or symptom resolution. This CDR3 region has 15 residues. Germline lookup yields CDR1 SGHTA and CDR2 FQGTGA. V trimming: 5 bases; J trimming: 7 bases; junction bases outside the gene matches: 12. Using immunoSEQ multiplex PCR, the repertoire was profiled, and TCRdb retains in-frame clones only, with some absent. The sample lists about 200,000 clones; 80% to 90% were seen once. V and J are TRBV7-3 and TRBJ1-2, with TRBD1 matching over 8 bases. The clonotype comes from a woman aged 18-29 years who had recovered from COVID-19. Material: PBMCs or T cells enriched from blood (not recorded which). The CDR3 protein is CASSPTQGAWSGYTF. The DNA for the CDR3 is TGTGCCAGCAGCCCCACGCAGGGGGCATGGAGTGGCTACACCTTC.